The entry below gives a single TCR beta chain sequence along with its context. Its antigen is unidentified. Assay used: immunoSEQ multiplex PCR; TCRdb lists only in-frame clones, some missing. The data contain roughly 53,000 clones, roughly 49% of them seen just once; the ten biggest clones take up roughly 25%. The data were taken from a study of cytotoxic CD8 clonotypes in ibrutinib-treated CLL. At the level of the study: The study included approximately 12 relapsed/refractory and over 14 treatment-naive patients; about 17 had IGHV unmutated disease. Treatment had run for a median 12 months, range 6 to 36, when response samples were taken. There were, on average, nearly 260,000 productive templates and tens of thousands of productive rearrangements per sample.

Overall study findings and caveats: Sustained-remission and progressing patients had different sampling times.

This sequence was found in a human donor with chronic lymphocytic leukemia. The sample was PBMCs, taken at disease progression, from a patient treated with ibrutinib.

CDR3 protein: CASSQLPGQGNSPLHF. In DNA, the CDR3 is TGCGCCAGCAGCCAACTACCGGGACAGGGCAATTCACCCCTCCACTTT. This chain joins TRBV4-1 and TRBJ1-6; 9 nucleotides line up with TRBD1. CDR1 and CDR2 (germline): MGHRA, YSYEKL. The CDR3 loop spans 16 amino acids. Unmatched junction bases numbered 6, after V lost 2 bases and J lost 7 bases.